This record covers a single T cell receptor (beta chain). Its antigen remains unknown. Time point denoted: more than 5 months of natalizumab therapy. These data belong to a study of multiple sclerosis patients with progressive multifocal leukoencephalopathy. Study-wide findings and caveats: Findings may reflect JC virus infection or just general immunocompromise. Clones expanded at PML were already present before and during natalizumab.

This CDR3 is 17 amino acids long. Germline V CDR1 and CDR2: SGHTA, FQGNSA. V was clipped by 5 bases and J by 7 bases; unmatched bases: 9. The assay was immunoSEQ multiplex PCR, and TCRdb's table has in-frame clones only and misses some. The repertoire holds 25,000 to 30,000 clones, just under 90% seen once, with less than 1.6% in the top ten. This clonotype was sampled from a human donor with multiple sclerosis. J is TRBJ2-1 and V is TRBV7-2, with TRBD2 matching 15 bases. The material was PBMCs, obtained from a patient treated with natalizumab. Written as DNA, the CDR3 is TGTGCCAGCAGCCTGAGGACTAGCGGGAGGGCCATAAATGAGCAGTTCTTC. It is translated as CASSLRTSGRAINEQFF.